The TCR beta chain described here comes from a study of T cell repertoires in cytomegalovirus infection. CDR1 and CDR2 from the germline V gene are SGHNT and YYREEE (reference sequence). V was shortened by 0 bases and J by 5 bases, with 11 bases between the two germline ends. The CDR3 runs to 15 residues. TCRdb reanalysed the reads using MiXCR and keeps one entry per CDR3 protein. The table lists around 530,000 distinct CDR3 sequences, more than 15% of them singletons, with more than 20% in the top ten. This clonotype was detected a few times. Its antigen is currently unknown. Overall study results and limits: It was HLA-C-restricted CMV-specific TCR beta clonotypes that dominated the response ex vivo. Cumulated frequencies of public TCR beta families served to identify carriers of CMV plus the relevant HLA.

This chain connects TRBV5-4 to TRBJ2-2, with D possibly being TRBD1 (6 bases). The source material was CD8+ T cells from PBMCs. This receptor was obtained from a human donor in good health (CMV status not recorded). Some clones in this sample may be carry-over from other donors' samples. The CDR3 loop is CASSLDYTGTGELFF. DNA for the CDR3: TGTGCCAGCAGCTTGGATTATACAGGGACCGGGGAGCTGTTTTTT.